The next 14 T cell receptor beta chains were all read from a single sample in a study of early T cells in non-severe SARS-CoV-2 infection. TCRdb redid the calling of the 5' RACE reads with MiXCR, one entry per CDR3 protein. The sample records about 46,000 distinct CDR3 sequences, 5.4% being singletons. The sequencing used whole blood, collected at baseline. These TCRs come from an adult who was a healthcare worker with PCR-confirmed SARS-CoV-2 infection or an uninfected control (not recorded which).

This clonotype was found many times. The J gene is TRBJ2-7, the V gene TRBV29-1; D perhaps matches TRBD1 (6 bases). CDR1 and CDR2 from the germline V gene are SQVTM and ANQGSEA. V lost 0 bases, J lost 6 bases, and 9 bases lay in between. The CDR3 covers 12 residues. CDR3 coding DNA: TGCAGCGTTGAAGAAGACAGGAGCGAGCAGTACTTC. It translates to CSVEEDRSEQYF.

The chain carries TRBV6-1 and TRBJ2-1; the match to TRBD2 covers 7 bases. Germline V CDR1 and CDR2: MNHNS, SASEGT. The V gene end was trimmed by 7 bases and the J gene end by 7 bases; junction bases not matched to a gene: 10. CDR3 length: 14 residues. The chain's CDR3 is CASNWAGDVNEQFF. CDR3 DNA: TGTGCCAGCAACTGGGCGGGAGATGTGAATGAGCAGTTCTTC.

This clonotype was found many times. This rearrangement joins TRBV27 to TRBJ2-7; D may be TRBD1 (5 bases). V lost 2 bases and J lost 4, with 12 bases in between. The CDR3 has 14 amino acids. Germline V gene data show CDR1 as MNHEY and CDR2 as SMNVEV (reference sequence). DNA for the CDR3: TGTGCCAGCAGTTTAATAGCAGGGATTTACGAGCAGTACTTC. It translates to CASSLIAGIYEQYF.

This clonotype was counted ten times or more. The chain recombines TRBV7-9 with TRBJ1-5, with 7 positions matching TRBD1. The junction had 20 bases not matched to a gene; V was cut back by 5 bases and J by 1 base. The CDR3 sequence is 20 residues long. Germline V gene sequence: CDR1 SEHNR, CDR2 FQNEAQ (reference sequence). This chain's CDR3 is CASSQSAGTVDFISNQPQHF. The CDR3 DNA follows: TGTGCCAGCAGCCAATCGGCCGGGACAGTAGACTTTATAAGCAATCAGCCCCAGCATTTT.

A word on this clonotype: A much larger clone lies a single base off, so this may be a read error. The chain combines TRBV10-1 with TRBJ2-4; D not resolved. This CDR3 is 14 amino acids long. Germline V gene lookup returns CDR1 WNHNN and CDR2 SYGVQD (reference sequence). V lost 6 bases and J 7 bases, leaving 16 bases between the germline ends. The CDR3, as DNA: TGCGCCAGCAGCGCCTCCGAGACGGATAACATTCAGTACTTC. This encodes CASSASETDNIQYF.

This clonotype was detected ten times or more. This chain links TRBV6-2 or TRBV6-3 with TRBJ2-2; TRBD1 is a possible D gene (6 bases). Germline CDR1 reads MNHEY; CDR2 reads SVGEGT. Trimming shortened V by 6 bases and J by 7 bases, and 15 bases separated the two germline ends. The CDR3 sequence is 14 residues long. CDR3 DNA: TGTGCCAGCAGCCCAACAGGGACCAACGGGGAGCTGTTTTTT. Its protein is CASSPTGTNGELFF.

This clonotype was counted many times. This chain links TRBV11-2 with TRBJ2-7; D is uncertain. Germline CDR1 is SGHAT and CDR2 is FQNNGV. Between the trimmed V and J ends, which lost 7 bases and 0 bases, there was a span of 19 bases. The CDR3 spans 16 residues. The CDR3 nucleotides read TGTGCCAGCAATATTGGCCCGCCGGCTCACTCCTACGAGCAGTACTTC. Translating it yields CASNIGPPAHSYEQYF.

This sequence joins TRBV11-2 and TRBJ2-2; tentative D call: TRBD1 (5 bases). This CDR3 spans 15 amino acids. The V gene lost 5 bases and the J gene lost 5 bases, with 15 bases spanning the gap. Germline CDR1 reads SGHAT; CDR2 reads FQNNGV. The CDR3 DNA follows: TGTGCCAGCAGCCCCGTGGGGCCCAGGACCGGGGAGCTGTTTTTT. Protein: CASSPVGPRTGELFF.

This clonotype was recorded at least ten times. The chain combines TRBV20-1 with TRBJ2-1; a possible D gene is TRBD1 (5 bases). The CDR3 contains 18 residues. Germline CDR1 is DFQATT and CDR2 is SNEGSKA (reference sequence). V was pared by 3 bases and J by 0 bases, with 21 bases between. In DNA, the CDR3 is TGCAGTGCTAGCAGGGTGGTGCGGTCCGGTGCCTCCTACAATGAGCAGTTCTTC. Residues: CSASRVVRSGASYNEQFF.

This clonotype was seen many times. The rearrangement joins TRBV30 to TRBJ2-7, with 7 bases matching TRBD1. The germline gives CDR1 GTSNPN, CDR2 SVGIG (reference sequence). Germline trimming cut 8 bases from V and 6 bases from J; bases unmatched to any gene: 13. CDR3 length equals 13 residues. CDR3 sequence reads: CAGNRGVVSEQYF. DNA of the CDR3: TGTGCCGGCAACAGGGGAGTCGTTTCCGAGCAGTACTTC. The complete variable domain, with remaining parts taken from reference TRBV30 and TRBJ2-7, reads SQTIHQWPATLVQPVGSPLSLECTVEGTSNPNLYWYRQAAGRGLQLLFYSVGIGQISSEVPQNLSASRPQDRQFILSSKKLLLSDSGFYLCAGNRGVVSEQYFGPGTRLTVT.

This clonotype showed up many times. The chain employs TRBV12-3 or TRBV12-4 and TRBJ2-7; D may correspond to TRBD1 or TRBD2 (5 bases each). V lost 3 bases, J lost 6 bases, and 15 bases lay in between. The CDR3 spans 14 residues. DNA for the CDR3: TGTGCCAGCAGTTTCCAGGTCGGGACGGGCGAGCAGTACTTC. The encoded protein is CASSFQVGTGEQYF.

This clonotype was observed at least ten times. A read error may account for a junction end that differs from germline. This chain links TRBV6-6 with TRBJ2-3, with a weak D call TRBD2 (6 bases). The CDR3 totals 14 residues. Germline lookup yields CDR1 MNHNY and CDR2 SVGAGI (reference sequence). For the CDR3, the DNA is TGTGCCAGCAATTACGAGACTAGTTGGAATACGCAGTATTTT. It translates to CASNYETSWNTQYF.

For the CDR3, the DNA is TGCGCCAGCAGCTCAACAGGAGCAACTAATGAAAAACTGTTTTTT. As protein: CASSSTGATNEKLFF. The chain links TRBV5-1 to TRBJ1-4; D perhaps matches TRBD1 (5 bases). The CDR3 is 15 residues long. V lost 3 bases and J 0 bases, leaving 9 bases between the germline ends. Germline lookup yields CDR1 SGHRS and CDR2 YFSETQ.

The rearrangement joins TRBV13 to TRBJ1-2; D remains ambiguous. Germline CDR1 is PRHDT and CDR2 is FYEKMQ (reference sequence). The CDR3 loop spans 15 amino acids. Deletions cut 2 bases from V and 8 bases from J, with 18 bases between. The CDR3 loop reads CASSLMYGLQEGYTF. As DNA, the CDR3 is TGTGCCAGCAGCTTAATGTACGGGCTCCAGGAAGGCTACACCTTC.